Listed below are T cell receptor beta chains from one sample, sequenced in a study of Ad26.COV2.S vaccination and SARS-CoV-2 variants. Produced via immunoSEQ multiplex PCR; TCRdb's table is partial and in-frame only. The data contain 400,000 or so clones, approximately 90% of them seen just once; the ten biggest clones take up under 4%. The source material was peripheral blood, sampled in a trial of Ad26.COV2.S vaccine versus placebo. The receptors here all came from a person between 18 and 65 years old who received the Ad26.COV2.S COVID-19 vaccine or a placebo. Each CDR3 is given with its conserved first and last residue. A D gene is named only where the DNA matches it firmly. Size tells how often a clone was seen (once, few, many) or the class of an expanded clone, and some rows leave it out.

clone size,J gene,V gene,D gene,CDR3 protein,CDR3 DNA
-,TRBJ2-3,TRBV9,-,CASSVAPRDTQYF,TGTGCCAGCAGCGTAGCTCCTAGAGATACGCAGTATTTT
-,TRBJ2-7,TRBV5-8,TRBD1,CASSSNRGRDEQYF,TGTGCCAGCAGCTCGAACAGGGGGCGTGACGAGCAGTACTTC
-,TRBJ1-2,TRBV19,-,CASLTGSYGYTF,TGTGCCAGCCTTACAGGGAGCTATGGCTACACCTTC
-,TRBJ2-2,TRBV7-7,TRBD1,CASSPGTGGFVANTGELFF,TGTGCTAGCAGCCCCGGGACAGGGGGCTTTGTGGCGAACACCGGGGAGCTGTTTTTT
-,TRBJ1-5,TRBV7-8,-,CASSLPGQPQHF,TGTGCCAGCAGCCTCCCGGGTCAGCCCCAGCATTTT
once,TRBJ1-3,TRBV20-1,-,CSASQPNSGNTIYF,TGCAGTGCTAGTCAGCCTAACTCTGGAAACACCATATATTTT
-,TRBJ1-1,TRBV18,-,CASSGFRDEAFF,TGTGCCAGCTCCGGATTTAGGGATGAAGCTTTCTTT
-,TRBJ2-1,TRBV10-3,-,CAISELGSSYNEQFF,TGTGCCATCAGTGAACTCGGGTCCTCGTACAATGAGCAGTTCTTC
-,TRBJ2-7,TRBV11-2,TRBD1,CASSPTGTDYEQYF,TGTGCCAGCAGCCCGACCGGGACAGACTACGAGCAGTACTTC
-,TRBJ1-5,TRBV18,TRBD1,CASSSDRGLGNQPQHF,TGTGCCAGCTCATCGGACAGGGGGCTTGGCAATCAGCCCCAGCATTTT
-,TRBJ2-2,TRBV2,-,CASRAGFANTGELFF,TGTGCCAGCAGGGCAGGGTTTGCCAACACCGGGGAGCTGTTTTTT
few,TRBJ1-6,TRBV7-9,-,CASSLEVGNSPLHF,TGTGCCAGCAGCTTAGAGGTGGGAAATTCACCCCTCCACTTT
once,TRBJ1-1,TRBV12-3/TRBV12-4,-,CASTLSRGTEAFF,TGTGCCAGCACCCTATCCAGGGGAACTGAAGCTTTCTTT
-,TRBJ1-1,TRBV29-1,-,CSVETRGGVNTEAFF,TGCAGCGTTGAAACCCGGGGAGGGGTAAACACTGAAGCTTTCTTT
-,TRBJ2-6,TRBV7-8,TRBD2,CASSLPLAGASGANVLTF,TGTGCCAGCAGCTTACCTCTAGCGGGGGCTTCTGGGGCCAACGTCCTGACTTTC
-,TRBJ1-4,TRBV7-2,-,CASSFLGIPNEKLFF,TGTGCCAGCAGCTTTTTGGGGATCCCTAATGAAAAACTGTTTTTT
-,TRBJ2-5,TRBV6-5,-,CASSYSLRETQYF,TGTGCCAGCAGTTACTCCCTGCGGGAGACCCAGTACTTC
-,TRBJ2-7,TRBV5-4,TRBD1,CASSQTGTANEQYF,TGTGCCAGCAGCCAAACCGGGACAGCTAACGAGCAGTACTTC
-,TRBJ1-2,TRBV7-9,-,CASSPERGTYGYTF,TGTGCCAGCAGCCCTGAAAGAGGGACTTATGGCTACACCTTC
-,TRBJ1-1,TRBV5-4,-,CASSLGGWGTEAFF,TGTGCCAGCAGCTTGGGGGGCTGGGGCACTGAAGCTTTCTTT
-,TRBJ2-1,TRBV29-1,TRBD2,CSVERLAGIYEQFF,TGCAGCGTTGAGCGACTAGCGGGGATTTATGAGCAGTTCTTC
-,TRBJ2-3,TRBV19,-,CASSMGPGLSTDTQYF,TGTGCCAGTAGTATGGGGCCGGGGTTGAGCACAGATACGCAGTATTTT
-,TRBJ2-7,TRBV19,-,CASSIVHTKTYEQYF,TGTGCCAGTAGTATAGTGCATACAAAGACCTACGAGCAGTACTTC
once,TRBJ2-6,TRBV6-5,-,CASKGMFSGANVLTF,TGTGCCAGCAAAGGGATGTTCTCTGGGGCCAACGTCCTGACTTTC
-,TRBJ2-5,TRBV12-3/TRBV12-4,-,CASSPAREETQYF,TGTGCCAGCAGTCCGGCCCGGGAAGAGACCCAGTACTTC
-,TRBJ1-1,TRBV18,TRBD1,CASSPLWDSNTEAFF,TGTGCCAGCTCACCTCTCTGGGACAGTAACACTGAAGCTTTCTTT
-,TRBJ1-2,TRBV19,-,CASSLQPGQWSGYTF,TGTGCCAGTAGTCTCCAGCCCGGACAGTGGAGCGGCTACACCTTC
-,TRBJ2-2,TRBV6-5,-,CASSPQWTGELFF,TGTGCCAGCAGTCCCCAGTGGACCGGGGAGCTGTTTTTT
-,TRBJ1-6,TRBV27,-,CASSLDSYNSPLHF,TGTGCCAGCAGTTTGGACAGTTATAATTCACCCCTCCACTTT
-,TRBJ2-2,TRBV6-5,TRBD1,CASRQETGSGELFF,TGTGCCAGCAGGCAAGAGACAGGGTCCGGGGAGCTGTTTTTT
-,TRBJ1-2,TRBV19,TRBD1,CASSPGTGGSGYTF,TGTGCCAGTAGCCCTGGGACAGGGGGCAGTGGCTACACCTTC
-,TRBJ2-1,TRBV2,TRBD1,CASLLIRDRVANEQFF,TGTGCCAGCTTACTAATCCGAGACAGGGTGGCCAATGAGCAGTTCTTC
-,TRBJ1-1,TRBV5-1,-,CASSLAGVHTEAFF,TGCGCCAGCAGCTTGGCCGGGGTTCACACTGAAGCTTTCTTT
-,TRBJ1-6,TRBV25-1,TRBD1,CASSSATGYNSPLHF,TGTGCCAGCAGTTCCGCGACAGGGTATAATTCACCCCTCCACTTT
-,TRBJ1-3,TRBV3-1/TRBV3-2,-,CASSQMGPGNTIYF,TGTGCCAGCAGCCAAATGGGGCCTGGAAACACCATATATTTT
once,TRBJ1-1,TRBV14,TRBD1,CASSQETGGNTEAFF,TGTGCCAGCAGCCAAGAAACAGGGGGGAACACTGAAGCTTTCTTT
-,TRBJ1-2,TRBV5-1,TRBD1,CASSLEMTGSNGYTF,TGCGCCAGCAGCTTGGAGATGACAGGGTCGAATGGCTACACCTTC
many,TRBJ1-2,TRBV4-1,-,CASRTVQSLAGYTF,TGCGCCAGCAGAACAGTACAGTCTTTAGCTGGCTACACCTTC
-,TRBJ2-7,TRBV27,TRBD1,CASSLRGLPDEQYF,TGTGCCAGCAGTTTAAGGGGGCTCCCCGACGAGCAGTACTTC
once,TRBJ2-3,TRBV5-6,TRBD1,CASSFVGTGPTDTQYF,TGTGCCAGCAGTTTCGTCGGGACAGGACCCACAGATACGCAGTATTTT
-,TRBJ2-1,TRBV18,TRBD2,CASSTTSGGVDEQFF,TGTGCCAGCTCAACGACTAGCGGGGGGGTCGATGAGCAGTTCTTC
-,TRBJ2-2,TRBV5-1,-,CASSLGTVANTGELFF,TGCGCCAGCAGCTTGGGGACAGTCGCGAACACCGGGGAGCTGTTTTTT
once,TRBJ2-3,TRBV6-1,-,CASSESWGTDTQYF,TGTGCCAGCAGTGAAAGCTGGGGCACAGATACGCAGTATTTT
once,TRBJ2-3,TRBV9,-,CASSVSGLTDTQYF,TGTGCCAGCAGCGTCAGTGGCCTCACAGATACGCAGTATTTT
-,TRBJ1-1,TRBV3-1/TRBV3-2,-,CASSQRDTLSEAFF,TGTGCCAGCAGCCAGCGGGACACCCTAAGTGAAGCTTTCTTT
-,TRBJ1-1,TRBV24-1,-,CATTPINQLGGTEAFF,TGTGCCACCACCCCTATCAATCAACTGGGGGGGACTGAAGCTTTCTTT
-,TRBJ2-3,TRBV5-6,-,CASSLPGGGRADTQYF,TGTGCCAGCAGCTTGCCCGGGGGAGGAAGGGCAGATACGCAGTATTTT
-,TRBJ1-2,TRBV5-1,TRBD1,CASSYRGLGGANYGYTF,TGCGCCAGCAGCTACAGGGGGCTTGGAGGAGCTAACTATGGCTACACCTTC
-,TRBJ1-2,TRBV16,-,CASSSIRQINYGYTF,TGTGCCAGCAGCTCAATCAGACAGATAAACTATGGCTACACCTTC